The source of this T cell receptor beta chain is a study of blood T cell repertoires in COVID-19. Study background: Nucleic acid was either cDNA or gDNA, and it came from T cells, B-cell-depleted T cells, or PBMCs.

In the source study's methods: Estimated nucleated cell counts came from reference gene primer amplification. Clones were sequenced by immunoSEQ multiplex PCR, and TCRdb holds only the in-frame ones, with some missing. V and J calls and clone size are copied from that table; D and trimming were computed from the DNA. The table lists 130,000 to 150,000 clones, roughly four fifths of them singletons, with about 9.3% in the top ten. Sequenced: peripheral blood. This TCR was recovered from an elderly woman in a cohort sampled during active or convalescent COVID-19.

CDR3: CASSELTGGTEAFF. The CDR3 nucleotides are TGTGCCAGCAGTGAATTGACAGGGGGCACTGAAGCTTTCTTT. This rearrangement joins TRBV6-1 to TRBJ1-1; the match to TRBD1 covers 9 bases. The CDR3 consists of 14 residues. V shed 2 bases, J shed 4 bases, and the junction held 2 bases outside the gene matches. Germline-derived CDR1 and CDR2 are MNHNS and SASEGT.